Below are 13 T cell receptor beta chains sequenced from a single sample in a study of blood T cell repertoires in COVID-19. Assay used: immunoSEQ multiplex PCR; TCRdb lists only in-frame clones, some missing. Among tens of thousands of clones listed, over 75% were seen once. Sequencing was performed on peripheral blood. The receptors shown here come from a woman aged 60-75 years with acute or convalescent COVID-19.

This clone was seen more than once but under ten times. The chain couples TRBV5-1 to TRBJ2-2; D is unclear. V was cut by 7 bases and J by 6 bases, with 13 bases left in between. CDR1 SGHRS and CDR2 YFSETQ come from the germline V gene. This CDR3 comprises 13 residues. For the CDR3, the DNA is TGCGCCAGCGCCCTCCGGGTTCCCGGGGAGCTGTTTTTT. Protein sequence: CASALRVPGELFF.

This clone was seen only a few times. The chain couples TRBV25-1 to TRBJ2-7; 8 nucleotides line up with TRBD2. V shed 6 bases, J shed 3 bases, and the junction held 7 bases outside the gene matches. Looked up from germline, CDR1 is MGHDK and CDR2 is SYGVNS. CDR3 size: 14 residues. The CDR3 DNA sequence: TGTGCCAGCAGAGGTAGCGGGGAGGGCTACGAGCAGTACTTC. Translated, it gives CASRGSGEGYEQYF.

CDR3 nucleotide sequence: TGCGCCAGCAGCCAAGAGGGGGGAGGTACGAGACTAGCGCGTGAGCAGTACTTC. Its translation: CASSQEGGGTRLAREQYF. The rearrangement uses TRBV4-1 and TRBJ2-7; 8 nucleotides line up with TRBD2. The J segment lost 7 bases and the V segment lost 0 bases, leaving 17 bases of the junction unmatched. The CDR3 totals 18 residues. Germline assignment: CDR1 MGHRA and CDR2 YSYEKL.

The chain has TRBV2 and TRBJ2-4, with D tentatively TRBD1 (6 bases). This CDR3 spans 17 amino acids. Germline V gene lookup returns CDR1 SNHLY and CDR2 FYNNEI. V was clipped by 2 bases and J by 0 bases, with 14 bases between them. The CDR3 spells CASSEWGQGIAKNIQYF. CDR3 sequence (DNA): TGTGCCAGCAGTGAATGGGGGCAGGGTATAGCCAAAAACATTCAGTACTTC.

The chain links TRBV19 to TRBJ1-2, with 7 bases fitting TRBD1. The trim removed 5 bases at V and 8 bases at J, leaving 5 bases unmatched. The CDR3 length is 12 residues. The germline V gene has CDR1 LNHDA and CDR2 SQIVND (reference sequence). The CDR3 here is CASSATGWGYTF. DNA for the CDR3: TGTGCCAGTAGTGCGACAGGGTGGGGCTACACCTTC.

This sequence joins TRBV14 and TRBJ1-1; 7 positions match TRBD1. Germline lookup yields CDR1 SGHDN and CDR2 FVKESK. The CDR3 has 14 residues. J lost 2 bases, V lost 5 bases, and 5 bases had no gene match. CDR3: CASSKRQGNTEAFF. CDR3 DNA: TGTGCCAGCAGCAAACGACAGGGAAACACTGAAGCTTTCTTT.

Only one count was recorded for this clone. Mismatch with germline at one junction end may stem from a read error. The rearrangement uses TRBV7-7 and TRBJ2-2, with D possibly TRBD1 on 5 matching bases. The length of the CDR3 is 15 residues. The germline V gene encodes CDR1 SSHAT and CDR2 FNYEAQ (reference sequence). The CDR3 loop is CASSLAHRTGGELFF. The DNA of the CDR3 is TGTGCTAGCAGCTTAGCCCACAGGACGGGCGGGGAGCTGTTTTTT.

This clone was observed once. V usage is TRBV11-2 and J usage is TRBJ2-5, with 7 nucleotides matching TRBD1. This CDR3 is built from 16 residues. V lost 2 bases and J lost 1; bases outside the gene matches: 7. Germline-derived CDR1 and CDR2 are SGHAT and FQNNGV. The CDR3 DNA is TGTGCCAGCAGCTTAAACAGGGGTGGCCTCCAAGAGACCCAGTACTTC. This translates into CASSLNRGGLQETQYF. Filled out from reference TRBV11-2 and TRBJ2-5, the complete variable domain reads EAGVAQSPRYKIIEKRQSVAFWCNPISGHATLYWYQQILGQGPKLLIQFQNNGVVDDSQLPKDRFSAERLKGVDSTLKIQPAKLEDSAVYLCASSLNRGGLQETQYFGPGTRLLVL.

This clone occurred once. This chain connects TRBV3-1 (or the pseudogene TRBV3-2) to TRBJ1-1, with no clear D. Germline V gene data show CDR1 as LGHDT and CDR2 as YNNKEL (reference sequence). The V end was cut by 5 bases, the J end by 1 base, with 11 bases between. The CDR3 covers 14 residues. The CDR3 is CASSARRANTEAFF. CDR3 DNA sequence: TGTGCCAGCAGCGCTCGGAGGGCGAACACTGAAGCTTTCTTT.

J is TRBJ1-1 and V is TRBV27; perhaps TRBD1 as D (6 bases). The germline gives CDR1 MNHEY, CDR2 SMNVEV (reference sequence). The length of the CDR3 is 14 residues. Trimming took 4 bases from V and 1 from J, leaving 10 bases between them. CDR3 bases: TGTGCCAGCAGTTCCGTAGGGGGGAACACTGAAGCTTTCTTT. This encodes CASSSVGGNTEAFF.

The chain carries TRBV5-1 and TRBJ1-5; 9 bases fit TRBD1. CDR3 length equals 15 residues. Per germline, CDR1 SGHRS and CDR2 YFSETQ. With 5 bases clipped from V and 4 bases from J, the junction kept 7 bases outside the gene matches. CDR3 DNA sequence: TGCGCCAGCAGTGCCGGGACAGGGAGTAATCAGCCCCAGCATTTT. Translating it yields CASSAGTGSNQPQHF.

This rearrangement joins TRBV20-1 to TRBJ1-1; the D is unclear. The length of the CDR3 is 10 residues. The germline V gene encodes CDR1 DFQATT and CDR2 SNEGSKA (reference sequence). CDR3 protein: CTQLGPEAFF. CDR3 nucleotide sequence: TGCACCCAACTAGGCCCTGAAGCTTTCTTT.

The chain links TRBV7-2 to TRBJ1-3, with D hard to call. The CDR3 contains 17 residues. Germline V gene data show CDR1 as SGHTA and CDR2 as FQGNSA. The ends were cut back, 5 bases at V and 2 bases at J, with 19 bases in the middle. CDR3 sequence reads: CASSLTSSVFAGNTIYF. DNA of the CDR3: TGTGCCAGCAGCCTAACGAGTTCGGTGTTCGCTGGAAACACCATATATTTT.